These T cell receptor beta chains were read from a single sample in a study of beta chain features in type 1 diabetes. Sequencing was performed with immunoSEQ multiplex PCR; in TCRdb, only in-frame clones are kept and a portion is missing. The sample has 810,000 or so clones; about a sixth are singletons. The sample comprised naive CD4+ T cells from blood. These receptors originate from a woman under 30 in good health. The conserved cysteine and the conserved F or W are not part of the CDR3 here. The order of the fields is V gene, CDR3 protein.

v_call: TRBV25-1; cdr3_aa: ASSDPGQGLETQY
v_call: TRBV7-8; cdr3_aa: ASSGTGGAGANVLT
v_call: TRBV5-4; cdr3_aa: ASSPGLAGGIYNEQF
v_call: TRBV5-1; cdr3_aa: ASSLASYGNEQF
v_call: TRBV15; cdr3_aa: ATSRDHVVGTDTQY
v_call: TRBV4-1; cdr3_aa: ASSQYAARVKASNQPQH
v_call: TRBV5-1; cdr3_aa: ASSLVGIGGDEQY
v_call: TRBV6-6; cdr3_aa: ASKFFQGGGQETQY
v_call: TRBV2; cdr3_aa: ASSVEGHQQY
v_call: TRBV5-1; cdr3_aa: ASSSGLAGVQETQY
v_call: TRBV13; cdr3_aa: ASSHLGGRSKKLF
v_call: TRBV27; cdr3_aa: ASRVSGTIQETQY